The 32 T cell receptor beta chains listed next were all sequenced from one sample in a study of PD-1 blockade in classical Hodgkin lymphoma. Clones were read by immunoSEQ multiplex PCR, and TCRdb kept only the in-frame ones, dropping some. Of 70,000 or so clones listed, 70% to 75% are singletons. Each patient's relapse followed autologous stem cell transplantation, and brentuximab vedotin exposure varied. The starting material was peripheral blood mononuclear cells (PBMCs), obtained before the second cycle of nivolumab. The receptors were gathered from a human donor with classical Hodgkin lymphoma.

The V call is TRBV30, the J call TRBJ2-3; 7 bases map to TRBD2. With 5 bases clipped from V and 4 bases from J, the junction kept 0 bases outside the gene matches. This CDR3 is 11 amino acids long. Germline V gene sequence: CDR1 GTSNPN, CDR2 SVGIG (reference sequence). The CDR3 reads CAWGRADTQYF. The DNA for the CDR3 is TGTGCCTGGGGGAGGGCAGATACGCAGTATTTT.

This clone was seen a handful of times. This chain uses TRBV27 with TRBJ1-4; D possibly corresponds to TRBD1 (5 bases). The CDR3 is 15 amino acids. CDR1 is MNHEY, CDR2 SMNVEV, per germline (reference sequence). Between the trimmed V and J ends, which lost 6 bases and 3 bases, there was a span of 14 bases. CDR3 nucleotide sequence: TGTGCCAGCAGGAAGGTGGTAGGGGCTAATGAAAAACTGTTTTTT. It is translated as CASRKVVGANEKLFF.

CDR3 sequence: CASSALASGSYEQYF. The CDR3 DNA reads TGTGCCAGCAGCGCTTTGGCTAGCGGAAGCTACGAGCAGTACTTC. The chain employs TRBV7-8 and TRBJ2-7, with 7 positions matching TRBD2. Looked up from germline, CDR1 is SGHVS and CDR2 is FQNEAQ. This CDR3 comprises 15 residues. The trim removed 5 bases at V and 3 bases at J, leaving 10 bases unmatched.

This clone turned up a few times. The chain uses TRBV7-2 and TRBJ1-2, with a possible D match to TRBD1 (6 bases). Trimming left V 1 base short and J 6 bases short, with 12 bases between. Germline CDR1 reads SGHTA; CDR2 reads FQGNSA. There are 14 residues in the CDR3. CDR3 nucleotides: TGTGCCAGCAGCTTAGAGGGGGACATCAATGGCTACACCTTC. This codes for CASSLEGDINGYTF.

This clone was counted between two and nine times. This chain connects TRBV25-1 to TRBJ2-5; D perhaps matches TRBD1 (6 bases). Trimming stripped 3 bases from V and 4 bases from J, with 12 bases between. The CDR3 contains 14 residues. CDR1 is MGHDK, CDR2 SYGVNS, per germline. The CDR3 region has the DNA TGTGCCAGCAGTGACCGTGGGGGCGTAGAGACCCAGTACTTC. As protein: CASSDRGGVETQYF. The whole variable domain, filled in from reference TRBV25-1 and TRBJ2-5, reads EADIYQTPRYLVIGTGKKITLECSQTMGHDKMYWYQQDPGMELHLIHYSYGVNSTEKGDLSSESTVSRIRTEHFPLTLESARPSHTSQYLCASSDRGGVETQYFGPGTRLLVL.

The rearrangement joins TRBV6-5 to TRBJ1-2, with 10 bases matching TRBD1. J gave up 1 base and V 4 bases, and 6 bases lay outside the gene matches. Germline V lookup: CDR1 MNHEY, CDR2 SVGAGI. This CDR3 is built from 16 residues. As DNA, the CDR3 is TGTGCCAGCAGTTTGGACAGGGGGGCTAGTAACTATGGCTACACCTTC. Translating it yields CASSLDRGASNYGYTF.

The V gene is TRBV6-1, the J gene TRBJ2-7; D ambiguous. With 1 base removed from V and 3 bases from J, the gap between germline ends came to 16 bases. The CDR3 extends over 16 amino acids. The germline V gene encodes CDR1 MNHNS and CDR2 SASEGT. As DNA, the CDR3 is TGTGCCAGCAGTGAAGGATGGTTTAGCCCTTACTACGAGCAGTACTTC. As protein: CASSEGWFSPYYEQYF.

V is TRBV7-9 and J is TRBJ2-3, with a weak D call TRBD1 (6 bases). Germline V gives CDR1 SEHNR, CDR2 FQNEAQ (reference sequence). This CDR3 contains 15 residues. V gave up 1 base and J gave up 2 bases, with 10 bases separating them. The CDR3 sequence is CASSLVQGTTDTQYF. The CDR3 DNA is TGTGCCAGCAGCTTAGTGCAGGGGACCACAGATACGCAGTATTTT.

The chain carries TRBV27 and TRBJ2-4; 12 nucleotides agree with TRBD2. Germline V gene lookup returns CDR1 MNHEY and CDR2 SMNVEV (reference sequence). The ends lost 1 base at V and 6 bases at J; junction bases unmatched: 7. The CDR3 spans 17 residues. CDR3 nucleotide sequence: TGTGCCAGCAGTTTATTATCCCTAGCGGGAGGGCCAAACATTCAGTACTTC. Its protein product is CASSLLSLAGGPNIQYF.

The genes are TRBV7-3 and TRBJ1-1; D call uncertain. V shed 5 bases and J shed 0 bases, with 7 bases lying between them. Germline V gene data show CDR1 as SGHTA and CDR2 as FQGTGA. The CDR3 covers 13 residues. CDR3 sequence: CASSPEMNTEAFF. The CDR3 nucleotides read TGTGCCAGCAGCCCTGAGATGAACACTGAAGCTTTCTTT.

V usage is TRBV5-1 and J usage is TRBJ2-1, with D maybe TRBD1 (6 bases). Germline CDR1 is SGHRS and CDR2 is YFSETQ. This CDR3 region has 15 residues. V gave up 4 bases and J gave up 1 base, with 12 bases separating them. The CDR3 sequence is CASSLQGVSYNEQFF. CDR3 DNA: TGCGCCAGCAGCCTACAGGGAGTGTCCTACAATGAGCAGTTCTTC. The entire variable domain, with the rest obtained from reference TRBV5-1 and TRBJ2-1, is as follows: KAGVTQTPRYLIKTRGQQVTLSCSPISGHRSVSWYQQTPGQGLQFLFEYFSETQRNKGNFPGRFSGRQFSNSRSEMNVSTLELGDSALYLCASSLQGVSYNEQFFGPGTRLTVL.

The chain uses TRBV7-9 and TRBJ1-4; D uncertain. This CDR3 spans 13 amino acids. CDR1 is SEHNR and CDR2 is FQNEAQ in the germline V gene (reference sequence). Trimming left V 3 bases short and J 8 bases short, with 10 bases between. Here the CDR3 DNA reads TGTGCCAGCAGCTTGGCAGGAGGGGAAAAACTGTTTTTT. Its protein is CASSLAGGEKLFF.

The chain uses TRBV7-3 and TRBJ2-3, with D possibly being TRBD1 (5 bases). Germline V gene lookup returns CDR1 SGHTA and CDR2 FQGTGA. The CDR3 spans 15 residues. V was trimmed by 1 base and J by 3 bases, leaving 11 bases between them. In nucleotides, the CDR3 is TGTGCCAGCAGCTTAAGCAGGGTTAGGACAGATACGCAGTATTTT. Residues: CASSLSRVRTDTQYF.

V and J are TRBV7-9 and TRBJ2-5, with TRBD1 identical over 7 bases. Germline-derived CDR1 and CDR2 are SEHNR and FQNEAQ (reference sequence). The CDR3 consists of 16 residues. The V segment lost 2 bases and the J segment 5 bases; nucleotides outside the gene matches: 11. CDR3 in amino acids: CASSLNPEGALETQYF. For the CDR3, the DNA is TGTGCCAGCAGCTTAAATCCAGAGGGGGCGCTGGAGACCCAGTACTTC.

V gene TRBV5-1 combines with J gene TRBJ2-5, with TRBD2 matching over 12 bases. The length of the CDR3 is 15 residues. Germline V gene sequence: CDR1 SGHRS, CDR2 YFSETQ. The trim removed 0 bases at V and 5 bases at J, leaving 2 bases unmatched. The CDR3 nucleotides are TGCGCCAGCAGCTTGGCTCTAGCGGGAGGGGAGACCCAGTACTTC. Protein product: CASSLALAGGETQYF.

The CDR3 bases are TGTGCCAGCAGGGAATACGGGGCGTCAGATACGCAGTATTTT. This gives the protein CASREYGASDTQYF. The chain joins TRBV6-5 to TRBJ2-3; D is perhaps TRBD1 or TRBD2 (5 bases each). CDR1 and CDR2 (germline): MNHEY, SVGAGI. CDR3 length: 14 amino acids. Trimming removed 6 bases from V and 4 bases from J, with 14 bases in between.

V and J are TRBV9 and TRBJ1-5; the match to TRBD1 covers 10 bases. This CDR3 is 16 amino acids long. V gave up 3 bases and J gave up 0 bases; unmatched junction bases: 3. CDR1 is SGDLS, CDR2 YYNGEE, per germline. Written as DNA, the CDR3 is TGTGCCAGCAGCGAAGGGACAGGGGATAGCAATCAGCCCCAGCATTTT. Its translation is CASSEGTGDSNQPQHF.

This chain links TRBV30 with TRBJ2-7, with D tentatively TRBD1 (6 bases). This CDR3 is 11 amino acids long. Germline loops: CDR1 GTSNPN, CDR2 SVGIG (reference sequence). The CDR3: CAWRTAYEQYF. The CDR3 DNA follows: TGTGCTTGGCGGACAGCCTACGAGCAGTACTTC. The variable domain in full, completed from reference TRBV30 and TRBJ2-7, reads SQTIHQWPATLVQPVGSPLSLECTVEGTSNPNLYWYRQAAGRGLQLLFYSVGIGQISSEVPQNLSASRPQDRQFILSSKKLLLSDSGFYLCAWRTAYEQYFGPGTRLTVT.

The chain recombines TRBV19 with TRBJ1-1; maybe TRBD1 (6 bases). The CDR3 runs 14 residues. V was cut by 6 bases and J by 7 bases, with 18 bases left in between. Germline V gives CDR1 LNHDA, CDR2 SQIVND (reference sequence). CDR3 sequence: CASSPKGGHIEAFF. As DNA, the CDR3 is TGTGCCAGTAGCCCCAAGGGGGGACATATTGAAGCTTTCTTT.

This clone was seen a handful of times. The rearrangement joins TRBV2 to TRBJ1-2; 7 bases fit TRBD1. The CDR3 length is 15 residues. Germline V gene sequence: CDR1 SNHLY, CDR2 FYNNEI. J gave up 10 bases and V 6 bases, and 17 bases lay outside the gene matches. Here the CDR3 DNA reads TGTGCCAGCAGCGGGGCAGGGGGTAATCTGGGTGACTACACCTTC. It is translated as CASSGAGGNLGDYTF.

This clone has only a few counts. The J gene is TRBJ1-1, the V gene TRBV11-2; D gene ambiguous. V lost 1 base, J lost 1 base, and 4 bases lay in between. Looked up from germline, CDR1 is SGHAT and CDR2 is FQNNGV. This CDR3 spans 13 amino acids. CDR3 sequence (DNA): TGTGCCAGCAGCTTAGGGTCGAACACTGAAGCTTTCTTT. Amino acids: CASSLGSNTEAFF.

The CDR3 bases are TGTGCCAGCAGCTTAGCGGGAGTATTGACAGATACGCAGTATTTT. Translated, it gives CASSLAGVLTDTQYF. The J gene is TRBJ2-3, the V gene TRBV5-4, with 8 bases that match TRBD2. After removal of 2 bases from V and 3 bases from J, the junction contained 5 bases not matched to a gene. This CDR3 has 15 residues. CDR1 SGHNT and CDR2 YYREEE come from the germline V gene (reference sequence).

This clone turned up a few times. The V call is TRBV7-9, the J call TRBJ1-4, with D hard to call. The germline V and J ends were trimmed by 0 bases and 7 bases, with 12 bases remaining between them. The CDR3 is 15 residues long. Germline CDR1 reads SEHNR; CDR2 reads FQNEAQ (reference sequence). The chain's CDR3 is CASSLAELRTEKLFF. The CDR3 DNA reads TGTGCCAGCAGCTTAGCCGAACTACGAACTGAAAAACTGTTTTTT.

This chain links TRBV2 with TRBJ1-5; 9 bases map to TRBD1. The CDR3 is 15 amino acids. Germline lookup yields CDR1 SNHLY and CDR2 FYNNEI. The V gene end was trimmed by 3 bases and the J gene end by 2 bases; junction bases not matched to a gene: 2. The CDR3 coding sequence is TGTGCCAGCAGTGACCGGACAGGGGGCAATCAGCCCCAGCATTTT. It translates to CASSDRTGGNQPQHF.

The chain links TRBV7-2 to TRBJ2-3; possible D gene TRBD2, 6 bases. This CDR3 has 13 residues. Germline V gene sequence: CDR1 SGHTA, CDR2 FQGNSA. V lost 5 bases to trimming and J lost 5 bases, with 11 bases between them. CDR3 residues: CASSPERVDTQYF. CDR3 sequence (DNA): TGTGCCAGCAGCCCGGAGCGGGTAGATACGCAGTATTTT.

This clone came up a few times. The V gene is TRBV7-9, the J gene TRBJ1-3, with D hard to call. Trimming stripped 3 bases from V and 0 bases from J, with 12 bases between. In germline, CDR1 is SEHNR, CDR2 FQNEAQ (reference sequence). The CDR3 loop spans 16 amino acids. The CDR3 sequence is CASSLGGIDSGNTIYF. For the CDR3, the DNA is TGTGCCAGCAGCTTGGGAGGAATTGACTCTGGAAACACCATATATTTT.

The chain employs TRBV2 and TRBJ2-7, with TRBD1 matching over 10 bases. The CDR3 loop spans 16 amino acids. V lost 5 bases and J lost 4; bases outside the gene matches: 11. CDR1 and CDR2 (germline): SNHLY, FYNNEI. CDR3 loop: CASSYDRGLSGYEQYF. Here the CDR3 DNA reads TGTGCCAGCAGTTATGACAGGGGGCTATCCGGGTACGAGCAGTACTTC.

This chain uses TRBV7-2 with TRBJ2-1; possibly TRBD2 for D (6 bases). The CDR3 consists of 15 residues. Trimming shortened V by 4 bases and J by 4 bases, and 14 bases separated the two germline ends. In germline, CDR1 is SGHTA, CDR2 FQGNSA. The CDR3 loop is CASSSLAGSYNEQFF. The CDR3 DNA is TGTGCCAGCAGCTCACTAGCAGGGTCTTACAATGAGCAGTTCTTC. Full variable domain (missing parts from reference TRBV7-2 and TRBJ2-1): GAGVSQSPSNKVTEKGKDVELRCDPISGHTALYWYRQSLGQGLEFLIYFQGNSAPDKSGLPSDRFSAERTGGSVSTLTIQRTQQEDSAVYLCASSSLAGSYNEQFFGPGTRLTVL.

The chain uses TRBV4-1 and TRBJ2-3; 7 nucleotides agree with TRBD1. CDR3 length: 16 residues. Per the germline V gene, CDR1 is MGHRA and CDR2 is YSYEKL. The V segment lost 2 bases and the J segment 3 bases; nucleotides outside the gene matches: 8. CDR3 in amino acids: CASSQRLQGRTDTQYF. Written as DNA, the CDR3 is TGCGCCAGCAGCCAAAGGCTACAGGGGCGGACAGATACGCAGTATTTT.

The V gene is TRBV5-4, the J gene TRBJ2-7; 9 nucleotides agree with TRBD1. Germline V gives CDR1 SGHNT, CDR2 YYREEE (reference sequence). This CDR3 has 13 residues. V gave up 3 bases and J gave up 3 bases; unmatched junction bases: 1. CDR3 nucleotides: TGTGCCAGCAGCTGGGGACAGGGCTACGAGCAGTACTTC. This codes for CASSWGQGYEQYF.

V gene TRBV5-1 combines with J gene TRBJ1-2, with D unclear. This CDR3 spans 17 amino acids. Trimming removed 0 bases from V and 0 bases from J, with 15 bases in between. The V gene's germline CDR1 is SGHRS and CDR2 YFSETQ. The CDR3 region is CASSLAGAGLTNYGYTF. Written as DNA, the CDR3 is TGCGCCAGCAGCTTGGCCGGTGCAGGACTTACTAACTATGGCTACACCTTC.

J is TRBJ1-2 and V is TRBV5-5; D possibly corresponds to TRBD1 (5 bases). The V end lost 9 bases, the J end lost 2 bases, and 17 bases lay between the germline ends. Germline loops: CDR1 SGHKS, CDR2 YYEKEE (reference sequence). This CDR3 comprises 14 residues. CDR3 nucleotides: TGTGCCACCGCCCGAGGGTCAGGGAACTATGGCTACACCTTC. Amino acid sequence: CATARGSGNYGYTF.